These 14 T cell receptor beta chains originate from one sample sequenced in a study of shared clonotypes between healthy human individuals. Clones were sequenced by immunoSEQ multiplex PCR, and TCRdb holds only the in-frame ones, with some missing. This sample yields about 980,000 clones, of which over 60% are seen a single time; approximately 1.5% belongs to the top ten. The sequenced material came from memory CD4+ T cells sorted from blood. Subset specified: CD45RA-negative fraction. Every receptor here comes from a man younger than 35 in good health.

This clone was counted many times. The chain couples TRBV19 to TRBJ2-5; a possible D gene is TRBD1 (5 bases). V was shortened by 3 bases and J by 7 bases, with 24 bases between the two germline ends. Germline V gene data show CDR1 as LNHDA and CDR2 as SQIVND (reference sequence). The CDR3 runs to 17 residues. DNA for the CDR3: TGTGCCAGTAGTATTATCCCCCAGGTCCCCCCTAGGGGGACCCAGTACTTC. This encodes CASSIIPQVPPRGTQYF.

V usage is TRBV12-5 and J usage is TRBJ1-5; no reliable D call. Germline V gene data show CDR1 as LGHNT and CDR2 as FRNRAP. This CDR3 is 13 amino acids long. Trimming cost V 5 bases and J 5 bases, with 10 bases left between them. CDR3 amino acids: CASGPLADQPQHF. The CDR3 region has the DNA TGTGCTAGTGGTCCCCTGGCAGATCAGCCCCAGCATTTT.

This chain connects TRBV11-2 to TRBJ2-1, with D unresolved. V lost 2 bases to trimming and J lost 10 bases, with 12 bases between them. Germline-derived CDR1 and CDR2 are SGHAT and FQNNGV. The CDR3 extends over 13 amino acids. CDR3 amino acids: CASSLSYVEEQFF. The CDR3, as DNA: TGTGCCAGCAGCTTAAGTTACGTTGAGGAGCAGTTCTTC.

V and J are TRBV19 and TRBJ2-5, with D perhaps matching TRBD1 or TRBD2 (5 bases each). The V end was cut by 4 bases, the J end by 4 bases, with 10 bases between. The CDR3 sequence is 13 residues long. Per germline, CDR1 LNHDA and CDR2 SQIVND (reference sequence). The CDR3 here is CASSRGPRETQYF. CDR3 bases: TGTGCCAGTAGTAGGGGACCCAGAGAGACCCAGTACTTC. Supplemented by reference TRBV19 and TRBJ2-5, the full variable domain reads DGGITQSPKYLFRKEGQNVTLSCEQNLNHDAMYWYRQDPGQGLRLIYYSQIVNDFQKGDIAEGYSVSREKKESFPLTVTSAQKNPTAFYLCASSRGPRETQYFGPGTRLLVL.

The sample holds one count of this clone. The V gene is TRBV25-1, the J gene TRBJ1-2; tentatively, D is TRBD1 (5 bases). The CDR3 runs 16 residues. Between the trimmed V and J ends, which lost 8 bases and 5 bases, there was a span of 24 bases. In germline, CDR1 is MGHDK, CDR2 SYGVNS. DNA for the CDR3: TGTGCCAGCCCCGAAAAGGGTGGGGGGGAGCGATATGGCTACACCTTC. Its translation is CASPEKGGGERYGYTF.

The CDR3 region is CRTWGDEQYF. The CDR3 DNA sequence: TGCCGAACATGGGGCGACGAGCAGTACTTC. The V call is TRBV29-1, the J call TRBJ2-7; the D gene is possibly TRBD1 (5 bases). CDR1 and CDR2 from the germline V gene are SQVTM and ANQGSEA. CDR3 length: 10 amino acids.

The V gene is TRBV5-4, the J gene TRBJ2-3; D gene unclear. Trimming cost V 7 bases and J 0 bases, with 15 bases left between them. This CDR3 has 15 amino acids. The germline CDR1 and CDR2 sequences are SGHNT and YYREEE (reference sequence). The CDR3 DNA follows: TGTGCCAGCCGCCGTGGCGGAACAAGCACAGATACGCAGTATTTT. Its translation is CASRRGGTSTDTQYF. The full variable domain, with the rest looked up from reference TRBV5-4 and TRBJ2-3, is ETGVTQSPTHLIKTRGQQVTLRCSSQSGHNTVSWYQQALGQGPQFIFQYYREEENGRGNFPPRFSGLQFPNYSSELNVNALELDDSALYLCASRRGGTSTDTQYFGPGTRLTVL.

V and J are TRBV7-2 and TRBJ2-2, with 7 bases that match TRBD2. Per the germline V gene, CDR1 is SGHTA and CDR2 is FQGNSA. This CDR3 spans 16 amino acids. V lost 7 bases and J lost 2; bases outside the gene matches: 10. This CDR3 reads CASTPGKRGNTGELFF. In DNA, the CDR3 is TGTGCCAGCACCCCTGGGAAGCGGGGCAACACCGGGGAGCTGTTTTTT.

As concerns this clone: Other DNA sequences in this sample translate to the same CDR3. The rearrangement uses TRBV7-2 and TRBJ1-5; unclear D gene. The CDR3 has 15 amino acids. The germline V and J ends were trimmed by 1 base and 0 bases, with 7 bases remaining between them. Looked up from germline, CDR1 is SGHTA and CDR2 is FQGNSA. The CDR3 DNA follows: TGTGCCAGCAGCTTAGACGGGGATAGCAATCAGCCCCAGCATTTT. Its protein is CASSLDGDSNQPQHF.

This chain connects TRBV18 to TRBJ1-4, with 7 bases lining up with TRBD1. CDR1 is KGHSH and CDR2 is LQKENI in the germline V gene. V lost 4 bases to trimming and J lost 3 bases; unmatched junction nucleotides: 2. The CDR3 totals 14 residues. The CDR3 region is CASSRGQSNEKLFF. The CDR3 DNA is TGTGCCAGCTCACGGGGACAGTCTAATGAAAAACTGTTTTTT.

This clone was detected ten times or more. V is TRBV19 and J is TRBJ2-7; 7 bases match TRBD2. Unmatched junction bases numbered 12, after V lost 3 bases and J lost 7 bases. From germline, CDR1 is LNHDA and CDR2 SQIVND (reference sequence). The CDR3 spans 15 residues. This CDR3 is CASSIPASGAVEQYF. The CDR3 DNA is TGTGCCAGTAGTATCCCCGCTAGCGGAGCGGTGGAGCAGTACTTC. Looking up the rest from reference TRBV19 and TRBJ2-7 gives the full variable domain: DGGITQSPKYLFRKEGQNVTLSCEQNLNHDAMYWYRQDPGQGLRLIYYSQIVNDFQKGDIAEGYSVSREKKESFPLTVTSAQKNPTAFYLCASSIPASGAVEQYFGPGTRLTVT.

This CDR3 is CASSPTSGSLYEQYF. As DNA, the CDR3 is TGTGCCAGCAGTCCGACTAGCGGGAGTTTATACGAGCAGTACTTC. The chain couples TRBV2 to TRBJ2-7; 12 bases align to TRBD2. The V segment lost 5 bases and the J segment 4 bases; nucleotides outside the gene matches: 6. CDR3 length: 15 residues. Germline-derived CDR1 and CDR2 are SNHLY and FYNNEI.

V and J are TRBV5-4 and TRBJ1-2, with 7 nucleotides matching TRBD1. The trim removed 9 bases at V and 4 bases at J, leaving 6 bases unmatched. The CDR3 runs to 12 residues. CDR1 and CDR2 (germline): SGHNT, YYREEE (reference sequence). CDR3 in DNA: TGTGCCACCAGGGGGGATGGCTATGGCTACACCTTC. Its translation is CATRGDGYGYTF.

The V call is TRBV29-1, the J call TRBJ2-5; 8 bases agree with TRBD1. The germline V gene encodes CDR1 SQVTM and CDR2 ANQGSEA. V lost 6 bases, J lost 7 bases, and 7 bases stayed unmatched. The CDR3 runs to 12 residues. The CDR3 coding sequence is TGCAGCGTGGACAGGGTCGGAGGGACCCAGTACTTC. It encodes CSVDRVGGTQYF.